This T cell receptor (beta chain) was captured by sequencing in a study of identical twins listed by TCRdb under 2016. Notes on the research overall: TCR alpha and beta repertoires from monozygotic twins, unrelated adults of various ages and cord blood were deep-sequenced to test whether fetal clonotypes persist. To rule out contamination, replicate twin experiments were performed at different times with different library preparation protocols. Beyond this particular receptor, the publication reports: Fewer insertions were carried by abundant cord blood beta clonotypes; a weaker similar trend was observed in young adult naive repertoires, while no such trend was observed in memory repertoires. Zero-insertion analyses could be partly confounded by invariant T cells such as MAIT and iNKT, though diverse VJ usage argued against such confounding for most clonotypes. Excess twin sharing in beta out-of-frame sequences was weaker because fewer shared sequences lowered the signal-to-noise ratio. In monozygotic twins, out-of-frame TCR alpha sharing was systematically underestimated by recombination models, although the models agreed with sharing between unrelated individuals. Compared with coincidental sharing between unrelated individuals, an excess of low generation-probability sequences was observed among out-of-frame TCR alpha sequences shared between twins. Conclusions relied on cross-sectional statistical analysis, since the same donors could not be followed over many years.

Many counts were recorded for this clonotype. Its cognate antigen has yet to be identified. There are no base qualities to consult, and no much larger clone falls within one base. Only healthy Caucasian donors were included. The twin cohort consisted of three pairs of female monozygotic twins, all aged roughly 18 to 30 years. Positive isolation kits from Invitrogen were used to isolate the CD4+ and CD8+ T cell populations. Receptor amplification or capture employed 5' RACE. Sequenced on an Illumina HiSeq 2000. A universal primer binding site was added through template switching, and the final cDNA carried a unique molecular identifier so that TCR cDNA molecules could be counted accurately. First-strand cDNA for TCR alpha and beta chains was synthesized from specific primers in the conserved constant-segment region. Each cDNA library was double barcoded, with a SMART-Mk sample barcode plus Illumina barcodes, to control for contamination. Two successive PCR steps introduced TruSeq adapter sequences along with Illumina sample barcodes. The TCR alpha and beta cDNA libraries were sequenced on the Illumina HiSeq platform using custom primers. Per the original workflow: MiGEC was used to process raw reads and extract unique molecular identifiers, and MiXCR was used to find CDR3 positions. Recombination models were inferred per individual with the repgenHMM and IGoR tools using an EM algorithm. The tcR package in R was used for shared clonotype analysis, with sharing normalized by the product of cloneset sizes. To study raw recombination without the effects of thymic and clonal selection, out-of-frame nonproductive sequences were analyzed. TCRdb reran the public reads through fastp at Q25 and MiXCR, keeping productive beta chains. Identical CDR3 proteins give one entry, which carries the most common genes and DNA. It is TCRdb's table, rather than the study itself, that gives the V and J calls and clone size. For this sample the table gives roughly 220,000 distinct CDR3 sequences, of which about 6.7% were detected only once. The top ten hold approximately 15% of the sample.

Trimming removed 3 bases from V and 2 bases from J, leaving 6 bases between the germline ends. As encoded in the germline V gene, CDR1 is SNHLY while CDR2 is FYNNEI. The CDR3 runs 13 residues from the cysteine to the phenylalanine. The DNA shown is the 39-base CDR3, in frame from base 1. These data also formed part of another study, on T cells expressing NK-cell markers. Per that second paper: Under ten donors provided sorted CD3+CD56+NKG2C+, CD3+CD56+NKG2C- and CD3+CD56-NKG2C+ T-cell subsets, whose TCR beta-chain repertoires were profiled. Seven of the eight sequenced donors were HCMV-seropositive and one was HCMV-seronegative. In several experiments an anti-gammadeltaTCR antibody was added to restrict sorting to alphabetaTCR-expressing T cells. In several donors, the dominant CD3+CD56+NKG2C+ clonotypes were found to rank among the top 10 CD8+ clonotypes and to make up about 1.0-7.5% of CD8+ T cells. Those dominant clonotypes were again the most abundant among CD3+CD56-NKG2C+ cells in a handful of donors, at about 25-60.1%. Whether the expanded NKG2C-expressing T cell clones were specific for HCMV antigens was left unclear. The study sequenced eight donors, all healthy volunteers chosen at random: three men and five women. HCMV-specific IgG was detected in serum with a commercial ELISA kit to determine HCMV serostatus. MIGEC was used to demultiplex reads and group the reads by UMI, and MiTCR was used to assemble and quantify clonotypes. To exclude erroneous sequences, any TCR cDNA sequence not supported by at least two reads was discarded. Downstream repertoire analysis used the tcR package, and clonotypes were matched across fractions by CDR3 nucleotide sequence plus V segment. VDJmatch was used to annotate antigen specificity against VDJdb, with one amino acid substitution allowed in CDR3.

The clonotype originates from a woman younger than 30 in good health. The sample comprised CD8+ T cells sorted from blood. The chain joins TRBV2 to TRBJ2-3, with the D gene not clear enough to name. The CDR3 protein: CASSETSTDTQYF. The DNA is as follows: TGTGCCAGCAGTGAGACCTCCACAGATACGCAGTATTTT.